This TCR beta chain appears in the sequencing data of a study of immune cell composition in non-small cell lung cancer. The method was immunoSEQ multiplex PCR; TCRdb's version includes in-frame clones alone and lacks a portion of them. This sample has around 3,000 clones, with 65% to 85% found just once. J was trimmed by 4 bases and V by 0 bases; bases with no gene match: 4. Germline values: CDR1 SGHAT, CDR2 FQNNGV. This CDR3 has 16 residues. The TCR was taken from a human donor with non-small cell lung cancer. Sequenced input: lung tumor tissue. The V call is TRBV11-2, the J call TRBJ2-1; 9 bases fit TRBD2. In DNA, the CDR3 is TGTGCCAGCAGCTTAGATCTAGCGGGGACGTACAATGAGCAGTTCTTC. It encodes CASSLDLAGTYNEQFF.